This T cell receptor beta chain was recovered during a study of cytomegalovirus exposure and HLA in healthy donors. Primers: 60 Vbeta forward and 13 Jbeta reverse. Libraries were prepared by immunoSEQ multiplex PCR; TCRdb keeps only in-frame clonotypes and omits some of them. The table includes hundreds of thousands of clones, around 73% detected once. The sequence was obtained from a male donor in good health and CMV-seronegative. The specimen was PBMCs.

The DNA for the CDR3 is TGCGCCAGCAGCTTGGCGCTAGCGGGGGATACGCAGTATTTT. Translation gives CASSLALAGDTQYF. J is TRBJ2-3 and V is TRBV5-1, with 9 bases matching TRBD2. Germline values: CDR1 SGHRS, CDR2 YFSETQ. CDR3 size: 14 residues. J gave up 6 bases and V 0 bases, and 2 bases lay outside the gene matches.